Listed below are T cell receptor beta chains from one sample, sequenced in a study of radiation and T cells in renal cell carcinoma. The repertoire was sequenced with immunoSEQ multiplex PCR; TCRdb's copy has only in-frame clones and lacks some. The top ten clones hold approximately 10% of a sample with around 170,000 clones, about 88% of them seen once. Sequencing was performed on blood, taken from a patient whose treatment included radiotherapy and nephrectomy. Receptors originate from a woman aged 45-59 years with renal cell carcinoma. CDR3s include the opening cysteine and the closing phenylalanine or tryptophan. Fields, in order: clone size, V gene, D gene, J gene, CDR3 DNA, CDR3 protein. D genes are given only for firm matches. Expanded clones get a size class; other rows say once, few or many, or leave the size out.

few	TRBV9	TRBD2	TRBJ2-2	TGTGCCAGCAGCGGGGTAGCGGGTAACACCGGGGAGCTGTTTTTT	CASSGVAGNTGELFF
-	TRBV5-1	-	TRBJ1-4	TGCGCCAGCAGCTTGGCCTTTGCGGGGGTGAATGAAAAACTGTTTTTT	CASSLAFAGVNEKLFF
few	TRBV6-5	-	TRBJ2-2	TGTGCCAGCAGTTACTCGGGACTTCCCACCGGGGAGCTGTTTTTT	CASSYSGLPTGELFF
once	TRBV19	TRBD1	TRBJ1-5	TGTGCCAGTAGTTTCGACAGGGGACCTAAGGAGCCCCAGCATTTT	CASSFDRGPKEPQHF
-	TRBV10-2	TRBD2	TRBJ2-7	TGCGCCAGCAGTGAATCCAGCGGGGGTCCCTACGAGCAGTACTTC	CASSESSGGPYEQYF
-	TRBV25-1	TRBD1	TRBJ2-1	TGTGCCAGCAGTGAATTAGGGACAGGGTTGAACAATGAGCAGTTCTTC	CASSELGTGLNNEQFF
-	TRBV5-4	TRBD2	TRBJ2-3	TGTGCCAGCAGCTTCCGGGTAGCGGGGGTCACAGATACGCAGTATTTT	CASSFRVAGVTDTQYF
-	TRBV6-5	-	TRBJ1-1	TGTGCCAGCAGTTACCGGGGGCTGAACACTGAAGCTTTCTTT	CASSYRGLNTEAFF
few	TRBV13	-	TRBJ1-1	TGTGCCAGCAGCTTAGGGAACGGGAACACTGAAGCTTTCTTT	CASSLGNGNTEAFF
-	TRBV5-4	TRBD2	TRBJ2-1	TGTGCCAGCATCCTACCGGGACTAGCGGCCAATGAGCAGTTCTTC	CASILPGLAANEQFF
-	TRBV7-2	-	TRBJ1-6	TGTGCCAGCAGCTTAGCCAGGGCGGAAAATTCACCCCTCCACTTT	CASSLARAENSPLHF
-	TRBV6-5	-	TRBJ2-3	TGTGCCAGCAGTTACTCAGGGGGGGTAAAGTACGATACGCAGTATTTT	CASSYSGGVKYDTQYF
-	TRBV5-6	-	TRBJ1-2	TGTGCCAGCAGCTCCAAGGGGGGGTTCTATGGCTACACCTTC	CASSSKGGFYGYTF
-	TRBV25-1	TRBD1	TRBJ1-4	TGTGCCAGCAGTGAATATGGGGGCAGGGGACAGGAAAAACTGTTTTTT	CASSEYGGRGQEKLFF
-	TRBV4-1	-	TRBJ2-6	TGCGCCAGCAGCCCCGGGGCTTTCATCACTGGGGCCAACGTCCTGACTTTC	CASSPGAFITGANVLTF
few	TRBV6-5	TRBD1	TRBJ1-2	TGTGCCAGCAGTAGACAGGGAGACTATGGCTACACCTTC	CASSRQGDYGYTF
-	TRBV7-2	TRBD1	TRBJ1-5	TGTGCCAGCAGCTTGGAGGGGGCGATTGGCAATCAGCCCCAGCATTTT	CASSLEGAIGNQPQHF
-	TRBV5-1	-	TRBJ2-5	TGCGCCAGCAGCTCGGCCGTGGTTGAGACCCAGTACTTC	CASSSAVVETQYF
-	TRBV13	-	TRBJ1-6	TGTGCCAGCAGCTTAGTTGGAGGTGTGGGGATTAATTCACCCCTCCACTTT	CASSLVGGVGINSPLHF
-	TRBV10-3	-	TRBJ1-6	TGTGCCATCAGTGAGTCGGGAGGGGATAATTCACCCCTCCACTTT	CAISESGGDNSPLHF
-	TRBV4-3	-	TRBJ1-3	TGCGCCAGCAGCCAGACCCGAAACACCATATATTTT	CASSQTRNTIYF
-	TRBV6-1	TRBD2	TRBJ2-7	TGTGCCAGCAGTGAAGCACTTATAGCGGGGGGGATTCTGTCGGCCTACGAGCAGTACTTC	CASSEALIAGGILSAYEQYF
-	TRBV5-1	TRBD1	TRBJ2-5	TGCGCCAGCAGCCGGACAGGAGATCAAGAGACCCAGTACTTC	CASSRTGDQETQYF
-	TRBV5-1	-	TRBJ2-3	TGCGCCAGCAGCCCCAGGGGAGCGGGGTGGACAGATACGCAGTATTTT	CASSPRGAGWTDTQYF
-	TRBV18	-	TRBJ1-2	TGTGCCAGCTCACCACGATCCGAGGCGGGGGCCTATGGCTACACCTTC	CASSPRSEAGAYGYTF
-	TRBV9	-	TRBJ1-6	TGTGCCAGCAGCGAGAGCCGAGGCAGGCTGGGTTCACCCCTCCACTTT	CASSESRGRLGSPLHF
-	TRBV5-1	TRBD1	TRBJ2-5	TGCGCCAGCAGCGGACAGGGGATAGAGACCCAGTACTTC	CASSGQGIETQYF
-	TRBV19	-	TRBJ1-1	TGTGCCAGTAGTATATTTGACGGAGCCACTGAAGCTTTCTTT	CASSIFDGATEAFF
-	TRBV5-1	TRBD1	TRBJ1-1	TGCGCCAGCAGCCCCCTCGGGACAGCCGGTGAAGCTTTCTTT	CASSPLGTAGEAFF
once	TRBV4-2	TRBD1	TRBJ1-3	TGTGCCAGCAGCACCCTACTCCGGGACAGGGACCAGCGGGCCATATATTTT	CASSTLLRDRDQRAIYF
-	TRBV4-1	-	TRBJ1-4	TGCGCCAGCAGCCGGGCCACGGCGTTATTAAATGAAAAACTGTTTTTT	CASSRATALLNEKLFF
-	TRBV5-4	TRBD2	TRBJ2-5	TGTGCCAGCAGCTTAGCGGGAGGATTACAAGAGACCCAGTACTTC	CASSLAGGLQETQYF